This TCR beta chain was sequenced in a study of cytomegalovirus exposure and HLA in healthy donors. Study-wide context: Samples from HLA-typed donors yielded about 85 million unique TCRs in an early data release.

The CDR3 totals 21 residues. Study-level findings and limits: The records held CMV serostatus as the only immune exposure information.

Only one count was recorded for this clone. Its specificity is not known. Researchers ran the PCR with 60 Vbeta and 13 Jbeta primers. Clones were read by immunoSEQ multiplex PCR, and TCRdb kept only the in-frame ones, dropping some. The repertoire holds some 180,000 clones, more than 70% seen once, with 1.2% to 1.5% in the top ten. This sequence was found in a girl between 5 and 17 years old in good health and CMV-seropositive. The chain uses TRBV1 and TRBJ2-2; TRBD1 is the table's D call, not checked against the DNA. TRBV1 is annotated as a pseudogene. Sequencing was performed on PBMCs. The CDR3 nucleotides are TGCACCAGCAGCCAAGAGCGACCCGACAGGGGCGGGGAAGGGAACACCGGGGAGCTGTTTTTT. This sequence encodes CTSSQERPDRGGEGNTGELFF.